A single sample gave rise to the 18 T cell receptor beta chains below, sequenced in a study of shared clonotypes between healthy human individuals (dated by TCRdb to 2019 to 2021). The library was obtained by the immunoSEQ multiplex PCR assay. Drawn from immuneACCESS, this table holds only the in-frame rearrangements with V and J called that TCRdb kept. Clones are partly lost; checked studies trace under half to an unresolved V gene and leave the rest unexplained. The sample table holds 600,000 to 750,000 clones, of which approximately 77% were seen once. 1.8% of the sample is taken by the ten largest. Sequenced input: memory CD4+ T cells sorted from blood. This specimen's cell subset or site label, interpreted: CD45RA-negative fraction. These receptors all stem from a woman in her 30s in good health.

This clone was seen a handful of times. The chain joins TRBV11-1 to TRBJ2-3; tentatively, D is TRBD2 (7 bases). The CDR3 is 18 residues long. Deletions cut 1 base from V and 6 bases from J, with 23 bases between. Germline V CDR1 and CDR2: SGHAT, FQDESV (reference sequence). CDR3 region: CASSLGGRAGGRADTQYF. The CDR3 bases are TGTGCCAGCAGCTTAGGGGGGCGGGCCGGCGGGAGAGCTGATACGCAGTATTTT. The whole variable domain, filled in from reference TRBV11-1 and TRBJ2-3, reads EAEVAQSPRYKITEKSQAVAFWCDPISGHATLYWYRQILGQGPELLVQFQDESVVDDSQLPKDRFSAERLKGVDSTLKIQPAELGDSAMYLCASSLGGRAGGRADTQYFGPGTRLTVL.

The chain couples TRBV6-1 to TRBJ1-4, with 7 bases lining up with TRBD1. Per the germline V gene, CDR1 is MNHNS and CDR2 is SASEGT. V was clipped by 1 base and J by 8 bases; unmatched bases: 7. CDR3 size: 15 residues. CDR3 sequence: CASSEDWGRGEKLFF. The CDR3 nucleotides are TGTGCCAGCAGTGAAGATTGGGGCAGGGGGGAAAAACTGTTTTTT.

J is TRBJ2-1 and V is TRBV6-1; D remains ambiguous. Germline V CDR1 and CDR2: MNHNS, SASEGT. Deletions cut 7 bases from V and 5 bases from J, with 6 bases between. This CDR3 comprises 11 residues. DNA of the CDR3: TGTGCCAGCAATGCGAACAATGAGCAGTTCTTC. This translates into CASNANNEQFF.

Here the CDR3 reads CASSQDLGASGRAYEQYF. For the CDR3, the DNA is TGTGCCAGCAGCCAAGATTTAGGGGCGAGCGGGAGGGCCTACGAGCAGTACTTC. The chain uses TRBV7-9 and TRBJ2-7; TRBD2 aligns across 10 bases. The CDR3 runs to 18 residues. V shed 5 bases, J shed 2 bases, and the junction held 15 bases outside the gene matches. The germline gives CDR1 SEHNR, CDR2 FQNEAQ (reference sequence).

The chain employs TRBV6-5 and TRBJ2-2; 7 nucleotides match TRBD1. The CDR3 is 15 amino acids. Germline V gene lookup returns CDR1 MNHEY and CDR2 SVGAGI. J was trimmed by 1 base and V by 4 bases; bases with no gene match: 3. CDR3 sequence reads: CASSFRDRNTGELFF. The CDR3, as DNA: TGTGCCAGCAGTTTTAGGGACAGGAACACCGGGGAGCTGTTTTTT.

A remark on this clone: The sample holds other DNA sequences that translate to the same CDR3. The chain is built from TRBV5-4 and TRBJ1-2; 11 nucleotides agree with TRBD1. The trim removed 3 bases at V and 6 bases at J, leaving 1 base unmatched. Germline CDR1 and CDR2: SGHNT and YYREEE (reference sequence). The CDR3 sequence is 13 residues long. CDR3 loop: CASSSDRGHGYTF. As DNA, the CDR3 is TGTGCCAGCAGCTCGGACAGGGGGCATGGCTACACCTTC. The full variable domain, with the rest looked up from reference TRBV5-4 and TRBJ1-2, is ETGVTQSPTHLIKTRGQQVTLRCSSQSGHNTVSWYQQALGQGPQFIFQYYREEENGRGNFPPRFSGLQFPNYSSELNVNALELDDSALYLCASSSDRGHGYTFGSGTRLTVV.

For the CDR3, the DNA is TGTGCCAGCAGCTTCGGGACAGGGTTCGGTGGCTACACCTTC. It codes for CASSFGTGFGGYTF. The chain employs TRBV7-9 and TRBJ1-2, with 9 nucleotides matching TRBD1. Germline trimming cut 3 bases from V and 7 bases from J; bases unmatched to any gene: 6. The germline V gene encodes CDR1 SEHNR and CDR2 FQNEAQ (reference sequence). The CDR3 extends over 14 amino acids.

J is TRBJ2-2 and V is TRBV10-2, with 9 bases matching TRBD2. V lost 4 bases, J lost 4 bases, and 4 bases stayed unmatched. Germline V gives CDR1 WSHSY, CDR2 SAAADI. The CDR3 totals 15 residues. The CDR3 loop is CASSVSGSPTGELFF. The CDR3 DNA follows: TGCGCCAGCAGTGTTAGCGGGAGTCCCACCGGGGAGCTGTTTTTT.

Points on this clone: Other nucleotide sequences from this sample produce the same CDR3. J is TRBJ2-4 and V is TRBV28; the match to TRBD1 covers 7 bases. Germline V gene sequence: CDR1 MDHEN, CDR2 SYDVKM. This CDR3 is built from 14 residues. Trimming cost V 3 bases and J 4 bases; bases outside gene matches: 3. CDR3 nucleotides: TGTGCCAGCAGTTTGTCGGGACAGAAAAACATTCAGTACTTC. Translation gives CASSLSGQKNIQYF.

V is TRBV5-5 and J is TRBJ2-7; D unresolved. Germline V lookup: CDR1 SGHKS, CDR2 YYEKEE (reference sequence). This CDR3 spans 13 amino acids. V shed 4 bases and J shed 8 bases, with 16 bases lying between them. CDR3 sequence: CASSVLLGTKQYF. As DNA, the CDR3 is TGTGCCAGCAGCGTTCTGTTAGGTACGAAGCAGTACTTC.

This clone was detected a few times. Other DNA sequences within the sample encode an identical CDR3. This chain joins TRBV20-1 and TRBJ2-7, with D unclear. Germline V gene lookup returns CDR1 DFQATT and CDR2 SNEGSKA (reference sequence). V was cut by 5 bases and J by 3 bases, with 8 bases left in between. CDR3 length: 11 amino acids. In nucleotides, the CDR3 is TGCAGTGCTCCTACAGACTACGAGCAGTACTTC. This gives the protein CSAPTDYEQYF.

The rearrangement uses TRBV4-1 and TRBJ2-6; D might be TRBD1 (5 bases). The germline V and J ends were trimmed by 5 bases and 0 bases, with 17 bases remaining between them. The CDR3 has 18 amino acids. The germline gives CDR1 MGHRA, CDR2 YSYEKL. Here the CDR3 reads CASSSPQGLSSGANVLTF. Here the CDR3 DNA reads TGCGCCAGCAGCTCCCCCCAGGGCCTTAGCTCTGGGGCCAACGTCCTGACTTTC.

V gene TRBV5-1 combines with J gene TRBJ2-5; D possibly uses TRBD1 or TRBD2 (6 bases each). The closer fit of TRBJ2-7 to the DNA end suggests the J call may be wrong. The CDR3 is 15 amino acids. Germline CDR1 reads SGHRS; CDR2 reads YFSETQ. CDR3 sequence: CASSLGRGTIYEQYF. For the CDR3, the DNA is TGCGCCAGCAGCTTGGGTCGCGGGACAATCTACGAGCAGTACTTC.

As for this clone: At the DNA level, this CDR3 is encoded by other sequences in the same sample as well. V usage is TRBV2 and J usage is TRBJ1-1; D possibly corresponds to TRBD1 (6 bases). This CDR3 is built from 12 residues. Trimming left V 6 bases short and J 6 bases short, with 11 bases between. CDR1 and CDR2 from the germline V gene are SNHLY and FYNNEI. CDR3 DNA: TGTGCCAGCAGCGGAACAGGGTCTGAAGCTTTCTTT. Its translation: CASSGTGSEAFF.

CDR3 DNA sequence: TGTGCCATCACGAGGGGAGATACGAACACTGAAGCTTTCTTT. Amino acids: CAITRGDTNTEAFF. This chain connects TRBV10-3 to TRBJ1-1; D possibly corresponds to TRBD1 (5 bases). Germline assignment: CDR1 ENHRY and CDR2 SYGVKD. The CDR3 has 14 amino acids. V was trimmed by 7 bases and J by 1 base, leaving 13 bases between them.

The rearrangement uses TRBV19 and TRBJ2-5; D uncertain. Trimming cost V 3 bases and J 1 base, with 6 bases left between them. CDR1 and CDR2 (germline): LNHDA, SQIVND (reference sequence). The CDR3 consists of 13 residues. This CDR3 reads CASSIALQETQYF. CDR3 DNA sequence: TGTGCCAGTAGTATCGCTCTCCAAGAGACCCAGTACTTC.

Only a few counts were recorded for this clone. The rearrangement joins TRBV19 to TRBJ2-3; D unclear. CDR1 LNHDA and CDR2 SQIVND come from the germline V gene (reference sequence). The length of the CDR3 is 14 residues. V was pared by 6 bases and J by 3 bases, with 13 bases between. The CDR3 sequence is CASRPRTVTDTQYF. DNA of the CDR3: TGTGCCAGTAGGCCCCGGACGGTGACAGATACGCAGTATTTT.

The V and J genes are TRBV28 and TRBJ2-1, with D possibly matching TRBD1 (6 bases). The ends were cut back, 8 bases at V and 0 bases at J, with 11 bases in the middle. CDR1 is MDHEN, CDR2 SYDVKM, per germline. The CDR3 covers 14 residues. CDR3 DNA sequence: TGTGCCAGCGCAGGGGATAGCTCCTACAATGAGCAGTTCTTC. Amino acid sequence: CASAGDSSYNEQFF.